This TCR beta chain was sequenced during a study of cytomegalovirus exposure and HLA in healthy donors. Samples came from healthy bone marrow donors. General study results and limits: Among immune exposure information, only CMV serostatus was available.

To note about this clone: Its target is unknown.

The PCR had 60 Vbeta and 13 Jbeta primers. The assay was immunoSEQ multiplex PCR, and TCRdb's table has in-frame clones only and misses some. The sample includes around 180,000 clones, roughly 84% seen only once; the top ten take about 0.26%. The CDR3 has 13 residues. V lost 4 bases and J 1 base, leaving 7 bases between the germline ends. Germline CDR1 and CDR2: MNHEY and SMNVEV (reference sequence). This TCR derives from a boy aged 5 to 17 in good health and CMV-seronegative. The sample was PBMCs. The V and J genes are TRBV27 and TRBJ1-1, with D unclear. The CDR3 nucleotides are TGTGCCAGCAGTTATCTTAGGAACACTGAAGCTTTCTTT. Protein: CASSYLRNTEAFF.